This T cell receptor (beta chain) was identified during a study of molecular identifiers for immune sequencing clone quantification (dated by TCRdb to 2016 to 2018). For the wider study: For a replicate experiment, RNA from around 20,000 or 100,000 naive CD8 T cells was divided into five aliquots, of which four were sequenced. This methods study used CD8 T cells to benchmark TCR RNA copy counting and molecular-identifier clustering-based TCR repertoire sequencing (MIDCIRS). Broader findings and caveats from the paper: Modeling estimated about 2.8 recovered TCR RNA copies per cell, compared with around 9.7 by digital PCR, which implies around 30% capture efficiency. Highly expanded clone sizes could be underestimated if identical TCR molecules share a barcode. Naive libraries contained spiked-in Jurkat TCR RNA (around ten copies' worth), which is not part of the donor repertoire. When barcode sub-clustering was left out, chimeric consensus sequences inflated TCR diversity, with chimeras reaching as high as 47%. In CMV-specific effector cells, clones with more than 20 RNA copies contained over 97% of molecules, whereas in naive cells such clones contained under 1% of molecules. Spiked-in Jurkat TCR RNA equal to a single cell's worth was reported to be detectable even within 1,100,000 naive CD8 T cells.

Library preparation used PCR. TCRdb shows the sequencer as Illumina HiSeq 4000. Preparation of bulk TCR libraries followed a previously described approach, with the TCR primers listed in Table S5. Purification of total RNA was performed with the Qiagen AllPrep DNA/RNA kit. Before analysis, reads from multiple sequencing runs of one library were combined. The authors processed their data as follows. Reads were retained only if their TCR constant sequence matched exactly, and those retained reads were trimmed to 150 nt and grouped according to their 12-nt molecular barcodes. Reads inside each barcode group were sub-clustered using a 15% Levenshtein threshold, and a quality-weighted consensus sequence was constructed for each RNA molecule. Non-functional sequences were filtered out, along with any lower-count sequence sitting one edit away from another sequence. Based on fitting two negative binomial distributions, any barcode sub-cluster with under 20% of the maximum read count was discarded. TCRdb itself trimmed the public reads at Q25 with fastp, ran MiXCR and retained productive beta chains. Entries that share a CDR3 protein sequence are merged under the most common genes and DNA. The V and J calls follow TCRdb's processing rather than the paper's. The sample table contains around 40,000 distinct CDR3 sequences; only one count was recorded for approximately 19% of them. Jointly, the top ten make up under 1.3% of the sample.

Trimming costs V 5 bases and J 2 bases, and their ends lie 15 bases apart. The CDR3 goes from the cysteine to the phenylalanine over 15 residues. The kept DNA is CDR3 alone, 45 bases in frame from the first base. Libraries of naive CD8 T cells were built from anywhere between roughly 18,000 and 1,000,000 sorted cells, with 10%, 30% or 50% of the purified RNA used. Naive CD8 T cells were FACS-sorted as CD8+CD4-CCR7+CD45RA+ on a BD FACSAria II into RLT Plus buffer. Roughly ten TCR copies' worth of Jurkat RNA were spiked into about 19,000-1,000,000 naive CD8 T cell samples to test detection sensitivity. Enrichment of CD8 T cells was done with RosetteSep CD8+ T Cell Enrichment Cocktail plus Ficoll-Paque, and ACK red cell lysis came afterward. This clonotype was recorded at least ten times. It has no known antigen specificity. No base quality values were provided; no much bigger clone lies one nucleotide off.

The chain couples TRBV12-3 or TRBV12-4 to TRBJ2-5, with TRBD2 tentatively as D gene (6 bases match). Specimen: naive CD8+ T cells from blood, with Jurkat cell RNA spiked in. Per the publication, the cell subset or site label means: FACS-sorted CD8+CD4-CCR7+CD45RA+ naive T cells. This receptor was identified in a human donor in good health. Some libraries in this study had Jurkat cell RNA spiked in. The CDR3 reads as follows: CASSHLRDRQETQYF. The nucleotide sequence is given as TGTGCCAGCAGTCACTTGCGGGACCGTCAAGAGACCCAGTACTTC.